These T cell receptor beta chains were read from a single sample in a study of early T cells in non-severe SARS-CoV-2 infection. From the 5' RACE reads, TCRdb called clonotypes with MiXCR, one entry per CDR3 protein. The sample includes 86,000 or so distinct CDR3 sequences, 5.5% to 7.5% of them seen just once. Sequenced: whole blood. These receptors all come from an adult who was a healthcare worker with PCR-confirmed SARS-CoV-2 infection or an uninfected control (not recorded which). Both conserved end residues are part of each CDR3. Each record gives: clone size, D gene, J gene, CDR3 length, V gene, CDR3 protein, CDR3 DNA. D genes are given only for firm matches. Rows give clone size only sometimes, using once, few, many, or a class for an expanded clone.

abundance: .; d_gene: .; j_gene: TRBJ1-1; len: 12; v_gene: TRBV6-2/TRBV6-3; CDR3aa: CASLRFGIEAFF; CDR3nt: TGTGCCAGCCTCAGATTTGGGATTGAAGCTTTCTTT
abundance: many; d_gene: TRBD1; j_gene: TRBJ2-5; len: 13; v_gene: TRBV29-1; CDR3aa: CSVGQGAGETQYF; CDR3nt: TGCAGCGTTGGTCAGGGGGCTGGAGAGACCCAGTACTTC
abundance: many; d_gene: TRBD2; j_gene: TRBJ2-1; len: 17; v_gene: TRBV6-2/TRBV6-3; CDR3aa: CASSSTTSGRAYNEQFF; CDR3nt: TGTGCCAGCAGTTCCACGACTAGCGGGAGGGCTTACAATGAGCAGTTCTTC
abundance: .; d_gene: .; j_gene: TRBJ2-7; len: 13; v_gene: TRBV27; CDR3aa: CASSLSSLYEQYF; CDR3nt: TGTGCCAGCAGTTTATCGAGCCTCTACGAGCAGTACTTC
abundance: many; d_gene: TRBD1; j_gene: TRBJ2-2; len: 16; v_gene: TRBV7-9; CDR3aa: CASSPAGTASTGELFF; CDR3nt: TGTGCCAGCAGCCCAGCCGGGACAGCCTCGACCGGGGAGCTGTTTTTT
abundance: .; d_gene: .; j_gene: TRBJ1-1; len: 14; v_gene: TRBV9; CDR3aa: CASSVVAANTEVFF; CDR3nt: TGTGCCAGCAGCGTAGTGGCGGCGAACACTGAAGTTTTCTTT
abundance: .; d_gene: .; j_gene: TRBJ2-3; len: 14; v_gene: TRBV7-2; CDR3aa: CASSPRRDTDTQYF; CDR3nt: TGTGCCAGCAGCCCCCGCCGGGACACAGATACGCAGTATTTT
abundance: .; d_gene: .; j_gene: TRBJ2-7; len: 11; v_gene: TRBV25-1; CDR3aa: CASSEYIVQYF; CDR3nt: TGTGCCAGCAGTGAATACATTGTGCAGTACTTC
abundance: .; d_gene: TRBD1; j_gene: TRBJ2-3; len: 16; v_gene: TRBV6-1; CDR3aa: CASTPRIQGATDTQYF; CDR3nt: TGTGCCAGCACTCCACGCATACAGGGGGCAACAGATACGCAGTATTTT
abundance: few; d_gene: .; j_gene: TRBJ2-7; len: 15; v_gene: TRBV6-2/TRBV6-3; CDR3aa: CASSSIPTGTYEQYF; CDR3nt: TGTGCCAGCAGTTCCATACCGACAGGAACCTACGAGCAGTACTTC
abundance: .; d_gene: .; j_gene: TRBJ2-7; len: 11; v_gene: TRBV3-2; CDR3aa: CASRGGAEQYF; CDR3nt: TGTGCCAGCAGAGGGGGTGCCGAGCAGTACTTC
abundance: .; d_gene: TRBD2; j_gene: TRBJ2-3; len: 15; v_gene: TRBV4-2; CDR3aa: CASSQATSDLKTQYF; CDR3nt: TGTGCCAGCAGCCAAGCGACTAGCGACTTAAAAACGCAGTATTTT
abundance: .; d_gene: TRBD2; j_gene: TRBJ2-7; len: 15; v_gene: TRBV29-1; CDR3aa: CSVDSPSGGSYEQYF; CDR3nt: TGCAGCGTTGATAGCCCTAGCGGTGGATCCTACGAGCAGTACTTC
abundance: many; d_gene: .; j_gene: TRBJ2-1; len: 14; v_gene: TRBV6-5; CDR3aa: CASSYGHLAGEQFF; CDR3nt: TGTGCCAGCAGTTACGGGCATCTAGCAGGGGAGCAGTTCTTC
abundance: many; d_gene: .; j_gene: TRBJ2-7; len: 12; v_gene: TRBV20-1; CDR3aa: CSAGRDFYEQYF; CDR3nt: TGCAGTGCCGGGCGGGACTTCTACGAGCAGTACTTC
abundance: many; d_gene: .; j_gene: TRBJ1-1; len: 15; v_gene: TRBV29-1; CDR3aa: CSGREPGGMNTEAFF; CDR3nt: TGCAGCGGTCGAGAACCGGGAGGAATGAACACTGAAGCTTTCTTT
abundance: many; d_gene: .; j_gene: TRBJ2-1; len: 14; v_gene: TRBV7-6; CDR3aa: CASSLAPYNNEQFF; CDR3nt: TGTGCCAGCAGCTTAGCCCCCTATAACAATGAGCAGTTCTTC
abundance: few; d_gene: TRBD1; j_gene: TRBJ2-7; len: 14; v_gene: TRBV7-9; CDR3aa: CASSLTGGRDEQYF; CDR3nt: TGTGCCAGCAGCTTGACAGGGGGCAGAGACGAGCAGTACTTC
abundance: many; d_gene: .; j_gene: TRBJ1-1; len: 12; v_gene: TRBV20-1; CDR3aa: CSTPPQDTEAFF; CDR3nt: TGCAGTACCCCCCCTCAAGACACTGAAGCTTTCTTT
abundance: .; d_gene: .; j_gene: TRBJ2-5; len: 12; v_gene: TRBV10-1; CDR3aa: CASSDHQETQYF; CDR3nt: TGCGCCAGCAGTGACCACCAAGAAACCCAGTACTTC
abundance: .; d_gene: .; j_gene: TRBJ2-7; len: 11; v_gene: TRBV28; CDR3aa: CASSDHYEQYF; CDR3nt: TGTGCCAGCAGTGACCACTACGAGCAGTACTTC
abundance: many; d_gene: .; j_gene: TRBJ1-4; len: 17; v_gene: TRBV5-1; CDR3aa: CASSLWGGTATNEKLFF; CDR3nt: TGCGCCAGCAGCTTGTGGGGAGGAACTGCAACTAATGAAAAACTGTTTTTT
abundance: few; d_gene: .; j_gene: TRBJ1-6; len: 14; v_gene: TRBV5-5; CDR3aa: CASSLKIEGSPLHF; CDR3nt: TGTGCCAGCAGCTTGAAGATCGAAGGTTCACCCCTCCACTTT
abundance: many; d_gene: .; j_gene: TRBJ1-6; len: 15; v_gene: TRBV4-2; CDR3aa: CASSQESPNNSPLHF; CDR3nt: TGTGCCAGCAGCCAAGAGTCACCCAATAATTCACCCCTCCACTTT
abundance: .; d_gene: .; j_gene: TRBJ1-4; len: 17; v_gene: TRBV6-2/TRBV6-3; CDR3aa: CASSAVPSAPTNEKLFF; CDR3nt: TGTGCCAGCAGTGCGGTTCCTTCGGCGCCAACTAATGAAAAACTGTTTTTT
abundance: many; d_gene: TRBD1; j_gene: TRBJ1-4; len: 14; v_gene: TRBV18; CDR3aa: CASSPTGNDEKLFF; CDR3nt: TGTGCCAGCTCACCGACAGGGAACGATGAAAAACTGTTTTTT
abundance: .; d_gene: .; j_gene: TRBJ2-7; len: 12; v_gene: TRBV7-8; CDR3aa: CASTAQGSEQYF; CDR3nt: TGTGCCAGCACTGCGCAGGGAAGCGAGCAGTACTTC
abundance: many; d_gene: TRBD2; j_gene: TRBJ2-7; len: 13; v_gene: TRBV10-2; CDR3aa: CATRPGGTYEQYF; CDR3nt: TGCGCCACCCGGCCGGGGGGAACCTACGAGCAGTACTTC
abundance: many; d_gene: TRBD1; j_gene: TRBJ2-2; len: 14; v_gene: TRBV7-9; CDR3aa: CASRRTGKTGELFF; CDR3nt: TGTGCCAGCAGGAGGACAGGCAAGACCGGGGAGCTGTTTTTT
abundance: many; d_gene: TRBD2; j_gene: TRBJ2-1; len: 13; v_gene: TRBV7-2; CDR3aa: CASSPGGGNEQFF; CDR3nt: TGTGCCAGCAGCCCCGGGGGGGGCAATGAGCAGTTCTTC
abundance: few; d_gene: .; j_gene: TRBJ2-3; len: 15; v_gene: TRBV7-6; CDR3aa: CASSLVGGSTDTQYF; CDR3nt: TGTGCCAGCAGCTTAGTTGGGGGGAGCACAGATACGCAGTATTTT
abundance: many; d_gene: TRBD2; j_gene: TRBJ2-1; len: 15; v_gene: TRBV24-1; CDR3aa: CATSTGRGGRYEQFF; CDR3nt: TGTGCCACCAGTACCGGGCGGGGGGGCCGCTATGAGCAGTTCTTC
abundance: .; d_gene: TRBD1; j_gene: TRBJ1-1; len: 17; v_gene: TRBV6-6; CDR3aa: CASSYSRGGTGGTEAFF; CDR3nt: TGTGCCAGCAGTTACTCGAGAGGAGGGACAGGGGGCACTGAAGCTTTCTTT
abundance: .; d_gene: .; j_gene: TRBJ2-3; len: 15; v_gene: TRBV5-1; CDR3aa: CASSRNGPSTDTQYF; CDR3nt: TGCGCCAGCAGCCGAAACGGCCCTAGCACAGATACGCAGTATTTT
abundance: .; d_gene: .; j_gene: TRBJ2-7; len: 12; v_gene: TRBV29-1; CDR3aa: CSVSWGAAEQYF; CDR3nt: TGCAGCGTGTCTTGGGGGGCCGCCGAGCAGTACTTC
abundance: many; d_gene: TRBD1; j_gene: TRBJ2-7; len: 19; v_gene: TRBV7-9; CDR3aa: CASSLNFGTIRQGSYEQYF; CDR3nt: TGTGCCAGCAGCTTAAATTTCGGAACGATCCGACAGGGATCGTACGAGCAGTACTTC
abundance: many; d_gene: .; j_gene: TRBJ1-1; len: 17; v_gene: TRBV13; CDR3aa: CASSPRGGRQDNTEAFF; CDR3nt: TGTGCCAGCAGCCCCCGAGGAGGGCGGCAGGACAACACTGAAGCTTTCTTT
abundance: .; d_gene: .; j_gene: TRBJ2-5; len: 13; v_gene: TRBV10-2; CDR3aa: CASRRHRQETQYF; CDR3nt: TGCGCCAGCAGGCGTCACAGACAAGAGACCCAGTACTTC
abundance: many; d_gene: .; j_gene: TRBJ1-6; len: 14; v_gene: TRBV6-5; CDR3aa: CASRDISYNSPLHF; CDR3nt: TGTGCCAGCAGGGACATCTCCTATAATTCACCCCTCCACTTT
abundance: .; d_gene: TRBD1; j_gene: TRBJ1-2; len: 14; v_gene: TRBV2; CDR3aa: CASRLGQGAYGYTF; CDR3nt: TGTGCCAGCCGACTGGGACAGGGGGCATATGGCTACACCTTC